This TCR beta chain was recorded in a study of shared clonotypes between healthy human individuals. Study summary: Three plates each covered CD4 naive and memory; CD8 naive two, CD8 memory one. Findings of the study overall: Limitation of the genetic and exposure-history diversity represented came from the few donors.

This clone showed up just once. Antigen specificity is unknown. Method: immunoSEQ multiplex PCR; TCRdb's copy keeps in-frame clones and lacks some. Here the sample spans approximately 500,000 clones, 90% to 96% being singletons. Looked up from germline, CDR1 is SQVTM and CDR2 is ANQGSEA. The CDR3 runs 15 residues. J gave up 8 bases and V 4 bases, and 8 bases lay outside the gene matches. The source is a woman aged 25 to 45 in good health. This chain connects TRBV29-1 to TRBJ1-4, with 12 bases fitting TRBD1. Input material: naive CD4+ T cells sorted from blood. Subset indicated: CD45RA+ positively selected. The CDR3 DNA reads TGCAGCGTTGCAGTTTTCGGGACAGGGGGCGAAAAACTGTTTTTT. It codes for CSVAVFGTGGEKLFF.